The clone carrying this T cell receptor beta chain was found once. This sample was included in a study of blood T cell repertoires in COVID-19. The overall study: COVID-19 samples, acute and convalescent, were from the United States, Italy and Spain. From T cells, B-cell-depleted T cells, or PBMCs came the material, which was cDNA or gDNA.

Each participant's cohort was designated according to participant-reported clinical history. In the original analysis: Amplification with reference gene primers provided the estimates of nucleated cell counts. Produced via immunoSEQ multiplex PCR; TCRdb's table is partial and in-frame only. That table supplies the V and J calls and clone size; D and trimming were determined from the DNA. This table has approximately 300,000 clones, more than 90% appearing once. With V trimmed by 0 bases and J by 7 bases, 4 bases remained unmatched. Germline assignment: CDR1 SEHNR and CDR2 FQNEAQ (reference sequence). The CDR3 contains 15 residues.

The chain employs TRBV7-9 and TRBJ1-4; 8 bases are shared with TRBD1. The origin of this receptor is a woman in her 30s who had been exposed to COVID-19. What was sequenced was PBMCs or T cells enriched from blood (not recorded which). CDR3 sequence: CASSLAGQGAEKLFF. As DNA, the CDR3 is TGTGCCAGCAGCTTAGCGGGTCAGGGGGCTGAAAAACTGTTTTTT.